This T cell receptor beta chain comes out of a study of cytomegalovirus exposure and HLA in healthy donors. Overall study context: About 200 million T cells yielded 100 million to 130 million unique TCR beta sequences, as an earlier analysis found.

Points from the study as a whole: Most of the TCR beta V segments (in an earlier analysis) were productive either about 87% or about 30% of the time. Apart from CMV serostatus, no immune exposure information was available.

Turning to this clone: The antigen remains undetermined.

Although they were nominally healthy when sampled, donors likely had unrecorded immune exposures. This CDR3 contains 11 residues. Trimming stripped 3 bases from V and 11 bases from J, with 8 bases between. CDR1 and CDR2 from the germline V gene are MGHDK and SYGVNS. Primers: 60 Vbeta forward and 13 Jbeta reverse. Profiling relied on immunoSEQ multiplex PCR, and the TCRdb table lists in-frame clones only, not all of them. The table has roughly 120,000 clones, around 79% seen once. This sequence originates from a middle-aged woman in good health and CMV-seronegative. The chain carries TRBV25-1 and TRBJ2-1; D gene unclear. Sample: PBMCs. This chain's CDR3 is CASSDSQQQFF. DNA for the CDR3: TGTGCCAGCAGTGATAGTCAACAGCAGTTCTTC.